This is a list of T cell receptor beta chains from one sample in a study of Ad26.COV2.S vaccination and SARS-CoV-2 variants. The assay was immunoSEQ multiplex PCR, and TCRdb's table has in-frame clones only and misses some. The data show approximately 360,000 clones, with 83% seen just once and about 7.1% held by the top ten. The sequencing used peripheral blood, collected in a trial of Ad26.COV2.S vaccine versus placebo. The receptor set was obtained from a person between 18 and 65 years old who received the Ad26.COV2.S COVID-19 vaccine or a placebo. CDR3s include the opening cysteine and the closing phenylalanine or tryptophan. The D gene is left open where the match is weak. Clone sizes are given selectively: once, few, many, or a class where the clone is expanded.

>-|TRBJ2-1|TRBV27|-
CASNSGSYNEQFF
TGTGCCAGCAACTCAGGCTCCTACAATGAGCAGTTCTTC
>-|TRBJ2-7|TRBV29-1|-
CSVDFGRYEQYF
TGCAGCGTTGATTTCGGCAGATACGAGCAGTACTTC
>-|TRBJ1-1|TRBV4-1|few
CASSQDRVLNTEAFF
TGCGCCAGCAGCCAAGATAGGGTGCTGAACACTGAAGCTTTCTTT
>-|TRBJ1-5|TRBV28|-
CASSFRGARNSNQPQHF
TGTGCCAGCAGTTTCCGGGGGGCGCGGAATAGCAATCAGCCCCAGCATTTT
>-|TRBJ1-2|TRBV6-5|-
CASSYQPYGYTF
TGTGCCAGCAGTTACCAGCCCTATGGCTACACCTTC
>-|TRBJ2-5|TRBV7-9|-
CASSLEAGGPETQYF
TGTGCCAGCAGCTTAGAGGCAGGAGGTCCAGAGACCCAGTACTTC
>-|TRBJ1-6|TRBV29-1|-
CSVEDFSSYNSPLHF
TGCAGCGTTGAAGATTTCAGCTCCTATAATTCACCCCTCCACTTT
>-|TRBJ2-5|TRBV9|-
CASSVAGGRGETQYF
TGTGCCAGCAGCGTAGCCGGGGGGCGAGGAGAGACCCAGTACTTC
>TRBD1|TRBJ1-1|TRBV9|-
CASSGGQGPTEAFF
TGTGCCAGCAGCGGGGGACAGGGACCCACTGAAGCTTTCTTT
>TRBD2|TRBJ2-1|TRBV5-1|-
CASSRTSGSLPYNEQFF
TGCGCCAGCAGCCGGACTAGCGGGTCTTTACCCTACAATGAGCAGTTCTTC
>TRBD1|TRBJ1-6|TRBV30|-
CASSGTGGSPLHF
TGTGCCTCTTCCGGGACAGGGGGTTCACCCCTCCACTTT
>-|TRBJ1-3|TRBV11-2|once
CASSFFRGSGNTIYF
TGTGCCAGCAGCTTTTTCCGGGGGTCAGGAAACACCATATATTTT
>TRBD2|TRBJ2-2|TRBV27|-
CASRAGVFTGELFF
TGTGCCAGCAGGGCGGGAGTGTTTACCGGGGAGCTGTTTTTT
>-|TRBJ2-7|TRBV10-3|once
CAISESFLSEQYF
TGTGCCATCAGTGAGTCCTTCCTCTCCGAGCAGTACTTC
>-|TRBJ1-3|TRBV7-2|-
CASSSYGNTIYF
TGTGCCAGCAGCTCGTATGGGAACACCATATATTTT
>TRBD1|TRBJ2-7|TRBV4-2|few
CASSQDYGDREYEQYF
TGTGCCAGCAGCCAAGATTACGGGGACAGGGAATACGAGCAGTACTTC
>-|TRBJ1-1|TRBV7-2|-
CASSSFRATEAFF
TGTGCCAGCAGTTCCTTCAGGGCCACTGAAGCTTTCTTT
>TRBD1|TRBJ1-2|TRBV5-6|-
CASLLMGQENYGYTF
TGTGCCAGCCTGTTGATGGGACAGGAGAACTATGGCTACACCTTC
>-|TRBJ1-2|TRBV19|once
CASSLSTGRLDSYTF
TGTGCCAGTAGTCTTTCGACAGGACGGTTGGATAGCTACACCTTC
>-|TRBJ1-3|TRBV14|-
CASSRNRASGNTIYF
TGTGCCAGCAGTCGAAACAGGGCGTCTGGAAACACCATATATTTT
>TRBD2|TRBJ2-7|TRBV5-5|-
CASSTGLAISYEQYF
TGTGCCAGCAGCACGGGACTAGCGATCTCCTACGAGCAGTACTTC
>TRBD1|TRBJ2-1|TRBV19|-
CASSIDSATGGPYNEQFF
TGTGCCAGTAGTATAGACTCCGCCACAGGGGGCCCCTACAATGAGCAGTTCTTC
>-|TRBJ2-2|TRBV6-5|-
CASSYGGGIGELFF
TGTGCCAGCAGTTACGGTGGAGGGATCGGGGAGCTGTTTTTT
>-|TRBJ2-3|TRBV3-1/TRBV3-2|once
CASSPQRTDTQYF
TGTGCCAGCAGCCCGCAACGCACAGATACGCAGTATTTT
>-|TRBJ2-3|TRBV27|-
CASSFNVLNTQYF
TGTGCCAGCAGTTTTAACGTCTTGAATACGCAGTATTTT
>-|TRBJ1-3|TRBV19|-
CASSIRGAGNTIYF
TGTGCCAGTAGTATTCGAGGGGCCGGAAACACCATATATTTT
>-|TRBJ2-7|TRBV27|few
CASSLKYSGLHPPVEQYF
TGTGCCAGCAGCCTTAAGTATAGCGGTTTACACCCGCCGGTCGAGCAGTACTTC
>-|TRBJ1-2|TRBV7-2|-
CASSLHRGNYGYTF
TGTGCCAGCAGCTTACATCGGGGGAACTATGGCTACACCTTC
>TRBD2|TRBJ2-1|TRBV7-9|-
CASSLETSLFKTNEQFF
TGTGCCAGCAGCTTAGAGACTAGCCTCTTTAAGACGAATGAGCAGTTCTTC
>-|TRBJ1-2|TRBV7-2|-
CASSLEAGPNYGYTF
TGTGCCAGCAGCTTAGAGGCGGGACCTAACTATGGCTACACCTTC
>-|TRBJ2-7|TRBV9|once
CASSLRLGSPYEQYF
TGTGCCAGCAGCCTGAGACTAGGTTCTCCCTACGAGCAGTACTTC
>TRBD1|TRBJ2-5|TRBV5-1|-
CASSLGTGRGETQYF
TGCGCCAGCAGCTTGGGGACAGGGCGGGGAGAGACCCAGTACTTC
>-|TRBJ2-2|TRBV9|-
CASSSPFSGNTGELFF
TGTGCCAGCAGCAGCCCCTTTTCGGGAAACACCGGGGAGCTGTTTTTT
>-|TRBJ2-1|TRBV9|-
CASSVDSSFGNEQFF
TGTGCCAGCAGCGTAGATAGCTCCTTTGGGAATGAGCAGTTCTTC
>-|TRBJ1-5|TRBV7-8|-
CASSLASRAQPQHF
TGTGCCAGCAGCTTAGCTTCCAGGGCCCAGCCCCAGCATTTT
>-|TRBJ1-2|TRBV6-1|-
CASSEQRGEGYTF
TGTGCCAGCAGTGAACAGCGCGGGGAGGGCTACACCTTC
>TRBD1|TRBJ2-7|TRBV7-9|-
CASSFGGTGTEQYF
TGTGCCAGCAGCTTTGGGGGGACAGGGACCGAGCAGTACTTC
>-|TRBJ1-5|TRBV18|few
CASSPAPNQPQHF
TGTGCCAGCTCCCCCGCCCCGAATCAGCCCCAGCATTTT
>-|TRBJ2-3|TRBV7-9|-
CASSLGQGVSDTQYF
TGTGCCAGCAGCTTAGGGCAGGGAGTATCCGATACGCAGTATTTT
>TRBD2|TRBJ2-1|TRBV12-3/TRBV12-4|-
CASRTSGGNEQFF
TGTGCCAGCAGAACTAGCGGGGGCAATGAGCAGTTCTTC
>-|TRBJ2-6|TRBV7-2|once
CASSLYRRVAGANVLTF
TGTGCCAGCAGCTTATACCGCAGGGTAGCTGGGGCCAACGTCCTGACTTTC
>-|TRBJ1-5|TRBV24-1|-
CATSAGPLRYSNQPQHF
TGTGCCACCAGTGCGGGGCCACTCAGATATAGCAATCAGCCCCAGCATTTT
>-|TRBJ2-6|TRBV11-3|-
CASGRDSSGANVLTF
TGTGCCAGCGGTCGTGACAGCTCTGGGGCCAACGTCCTGACTTTC
>-|TRBJ2-5|TRBV2|-
CASSLEGQETQYF
TGTGCCAGCAGTCTAGAGGGCCAAGAGACCCAGTACTTC
>-|TRBJ1-6|TRBV19|-
CASSILGLAAGNSPLHF
TGTGCCAGTAGTATTCTCGGGCTAGCAGCCGGTAATTCACCCCTCCACTTT
>-|TRBJ2-1|TRBV9|-
CASSDGTLYNEQFF
TGTGCCAGCAGCGACGGGACACTCTACAATGAGCAGTTCTTC
>-|TRBJ2-7|TRBV6-5|once
CASSYLFSEEQYF
TGTGCCAGCAGTTACCTCTTTTCCGAGGAGCAGTACTTC
>TRBD2|TRBJ2-1|TRBV11-3|-
CASRSGRKEYEQFF
TGTGCCAGCAGGAGCGGGAGGAAGGAATACGAGCAGTTCTTC
>TRBD1|TRBJ1-6|TRBV6-5|-
CASRPDSGGGSPLHF
TGTGCCAGCAGACCGGATTCAGGGGGTGGTTCACCCCTCCACTTT
>-|TRBJ2-5|TRBV4-3|few
CASSQLGETQYF
TGCGCCAGCAGCCAACTGGGTGAGACCCAGTACTTC
>-|TRBJ1-1|TRBV6-5|-
CASSYPGGGEAFF
TGTGCCAGCAGTTACCCGGGGGGGGGTGAAGCTTTCTTT
>-|TRBJ2-5|TRBV5-1|-
CASSLVTGVGETQYF
TGCGCCAGCAGCTTGGTTACCGGGGTTGGAGAGACCCAGTACTTC
>-|TRBJ2-3|TRBV25-1|-
CASSPLASTDTQYF
TGTGCCAGCAGCCCCCTGGCATCCACAGATACGCAGTATTTT
>-|TRBJ1-1|TRBV12-3/TRBV12-4|-
CASTLDSTTEAFF
TGTGCCAGCACCCTGGACAGCACCACTGAAGCTTTCTTT
>TRBD1|TRBJ1-2|TRBV13|-
CASSLGDRVRYGYTF
TGTGCCAGCAGCTTAGGGGACAGGGTGCGGTATGGCTACACCTTC